The 21 T cell receptor beta chains below come from one sample, sequenced in a study of radiotherapy plus CTLA-4 blockade in lung cancer. Sequencing was performed with immunoSEQ multiplex PCR; in TCRdb, only in-frame clones are kept and a portion is missing. Of roughly 85,000 clones in the sample, more than 75% were seen once. The starting material was peripheral blood, obtained from a patient treated with radiotherapy plus ipilimumab. The receptor set was obtained from a human donor with non-small cell lung cancer that progressed on radiotherapy plus ipilimumab.

The V gene is TRBV6-5, the J gene TRBJ2-4; D call uncertain. The CDR3 consists of 14 residues. With 7 bases removed from V and 1 base from J, the gap between germline ends came to 11 bases. Germline CDR1 is MNHEY and CDR2 is SVGAGI. The CDR3: CASKAAVAKNIQYF. CDR3 DNA: TGTGCCAGCAAGGCAGCAGTGGCCAAAAACATTCAGTACTTC.

The V gene is TRBV7-9, the J gene TRBJ2-3; 9 nucleotides line up with TRBD1. The J segment lost 5 bases and the V segment lost 1 base, leaving 4 bases of the junction unmatched. The CDR3 runs to 15 residues. Germline CDR1 reads SEHNR; CDR2 reads FQNEAQ (reference sequence). CDR3: CASSLGDRDGDTQYF. CDR3 DNA sequence: TGTGCCAGCAGCTTAGGGGACAGGGACGGAGATACGCAGTATTTT.

This chain connects TRBV7-9 to TRBJ2-1; 9 positions agree with TRBD2. V lost 5 bases, J lost 4 bases, and 6 bases stayed unmatched. The CDR3 length is 15 residues. Germline CDR1 reads SEHNR; CDR2 reads FQNEAQ (reference sequence). For the CDR3, the DNA is TGTGCCAGCAGCCTCCAGGCGGGAGGGTACAATGAGCAGTTCTTC. Residues: CASSLQAGGYNEQFF.

The rearrangement joins TRBV7-9 to TRBJ2-1; 7 bases map to TRBD2. Unmatched junction bases numbered 12, after V lost 1 base and J lost 15 bases. The V gene's germline CDR1 is SEHNR and CDR2 FQNEAQ (reference sequence). The CDR3 extends over 14 amino acids. Here the CDR3 reads CASSLEGGLGIWFF. The CDR3, as DNA: TGTGCCAGCAGCTTAGAGGGAGGGCTCGGGATTTGGTTCTTC.

As regards this clone: This CDR3 is also generated by other DNA sequences in the sample. The chain employs TRBV29-1 and TRBJ2-7; D gene ambiguous. CDR3 length equals 12 residues. Deletions cut 1 base from V and 4 bases from J, with 8 bases between. Germline V lookup: CDR1 SQVTM, CDR2 ANQGSEA. This CDR3 is CSVEGGGYEQYF. CDR3 coding DNA: TGCAGCGTTGAAGGGGGTGGTTACGAGCAGTACTTC.

The genes are TRBV25-1 and TRBJ2-1; 8 bases fit TRBD2. This CDR3 is 12 amino acids long. Unmatched junction bases numbered 7, after V lost 3 bases and J lost 15 bases. Germline loops: CDR1 MGHDK, CDR2 SYGVNS. CDR3 loop: CASSENGLAGFF. Here the CDR3 DNA reads TGTGCCAGCAGTGAGAACGGACTAGCCGGGTTCTTC.

The chain recombines TRBV4-3 with TRBJ2-1, with D perhaps matching TRBD1 or TRBD2 (6 bases each). The germline V gene encodes CDR1 LGHNA and CDR2 YSLEER. V was clipped by 4 bases and J by 6 bases, with 19 bases between them. The CDR3 loop spans 16 amino acids. CDR3 coding DNA: TGCGCCAGCAGCCCGAGAGGGGGGCCGGGGCCCAATGAGCAGTTCTTC. The encoded protein is CASSPRGGPGPNEQFF.

The chain joins TRBV4-1 to TRBJ1-5; 8 bases agree with TRBD1. The CDR3 covers 15 residues. With 4 bases clipped from V and 3 bases from J, the junction kept 5 bases outside the gene matches. Germline lookup yields CDR1 MGHRA and CDR2 YSYEKL. The CDR3 protein is CASSRGQGLNQPQHF. In nucleotides, the CDR3 is TGCGCCAGCAGCCGCGGACAGGGTCTCAATCAGCCCCAGCATTTT.

The rearrangement joins TRBV29-1 to TRBJ1-1; perhaps TRBD1 as D (6 bases). With 6 bases removed from V and 4 bases from J, the gap between germline ends came to 15 bases. This CDR3 spans 13 amino acids. Germline V gives CDR1 SQVTM, CDR2 ANQGSEA. The CDR3 protein is CSVRGLGGTEAFF. The CDR3 nucleotides are TGCAGCGTCAGGGGTTTGGGCGGCACTGAAGCTTTCTTT.

V and J are TRBV7-2 and TRBJ1-2; D is perhaps TRBD1 (5 bases). CDR1 SGHTA and CDR2 FQGNSA come from the germline V gene. The CDR3 is 15 amino acids. Trimming left V 4 bases short and J 5 bases short, with 17 bases between. CDR3 in amino acids: CASSSTREGTYGYTF. DNA of the CDR3: TGTGCCAGCAGCTCAACCCGGGAAGGGACTTATGGCTACACCTTC.

The chain links TRBV29-1 to TRBJ1-5; D not resolved. Deletions cut 0 bases from V and 5 bases from J, with 8 bases between. Germline CDR1 reads SQVTM; CDR2 reads ANQGSEA. CDR3 length: 13 amino acids. DNA for the CDR3: TGCAGCGTTGAAGAGGCAGTCGATCAGCCCCAGCATTTT. It encodes CSVEEAVDQPQHF. The full variable domain, rest sourced from reference TRBV29-1 and TRBJ1-5, is SAVISQKPSRDICQRGTSLTIQCQVDSQVTMMFWYRQQPGQSLTLIATANQGSEATYESGFVIDKFPISRPNLTFSTLTVSNMSPEDSSIYLCSVEEAVDQPQHFGDGTRLSIL.

The chain carries TRBV10-3 and TRBJ2-5; D might be TRBD1 (5 bases). The V and J ends lost 6 bases and 7 bases respectively, with 21 bases between them. The germline V gene has CDR1 ENHRY and CDR2 SYGVKD. This CDR3 has 15 amino acids. The CDR3 loop is CAISEDIQTPGTQYF. CDR3 nucleotides: TGTGCCATCAGCGAGGACATCCAAACGCCGGGGACCCAGTACTTC.

CDR3 protein: CASSFLAGGYNEQFF. The CDR3 DNA reads TGTGCCAGCAGCTTCCTAGCGGGAGGCTACAATGAGCAGTTCTTC. V is TRBV11-2 and J is TRBJ2-1, with 11 nucleotides matching TRBD2. The CDR3 is 15 amino acids. V lost 3 bases to trimming and J lost 3 bases; unmatched junction nucleotides: 1. Germline CDR1 reads SGHAT; CDR2 reads FQNNGV.

This clone was detected only a few times. V and J are TRBV18 and TRBJ2-7; D might be TRBD1 or TRBD2, each matching 5 bases. This CDR3 has 15 amino acids. The V end lost 5 bases, the J end lost 7 bases, and 21 bases lay between the germline ends. The germline CDR1 and CDR2 sequences are KGHSH and LQKENI. The CDR3 DNA sequence: TGTGCCAGCTCAGCAGTATCCGGGACCCTGGGGGAGCAGTACTTC. This translates into CASSAVSGTLGEQYF.

The chain joins TRBV6-5 to TRBJ2-5; D possibly corresponds to TRBD1 (7 bases). There are 14 residues in the CDR3. V was pared by 6 bases and J by 1 base, with 12 bases between. Germline loops: CDR1 MNHEY, CDR2 SVGAGI. The CDR3 protein is CASSRGTAQETQYF. CDR3 in DNA: TGTGCCAGCAGCCGCGGGACAGCCCAAGAGACCCAGTACTTC.

The V gene is TRBV11-3, the J gene TRBJ1-2; TRBD1 is a possible D gene (5 bases). This CDR3 comprises 14 residues. The V and J ends lost 4 bases and 4 bases respectively, with 13 bases between them. From germline, CDR1 is SGHNT and CDR2 YENEEA. CDR3 sequence reads: CASSSGDGIYGYTF. CDR3 sequence (DNA): TGTGCCAGCAGCTCGGGGGACGGCATCTATGGCTACACCTTC.

V gene TRBV4-3 combines with J gene TRBJ1-1, with D unclear. Germline CDR1 reads LGHNA; CDR2 reads YSLEER. Trimming pared 0 bases from V and 7 bases from J, leaving 12 bases between. The CDR3 extends over 14 amino acids. The CDR3 DNA follows: TGCGCCAGCAGCCAAGATCCCCGGGAGTTTGAAGCTTTCTTT. It specifies CASSQDPREFEAFF.

A single count supports this clone. The same CDR3 can be traced to other DNA sequences in this sample. The chain uses TRBV9 and TRBJ2-7, with D unresolved. Per germline, CDR1 SGDLS and CDR2 YYNGEE. This CDR3 spans 14 amino acids. The V gene lost 0 bases and the J gene lost 0 bases, with 7 bases spanning the gap. This CDR3 reads CASSVGSSSYEQYF. The CDR3 DNA reads as TGTGCCAGCAGCGTAGGGTCTAGCTCCTACGAGCAGTACTTC.

This rearrangement joins TRBV6-1 to TRBJ2-5, with TRBD1 as a possible D gene (5 bases). The length of the CDR3 is 16 residues. The V gene lost 1 base and the J gene lost 5 bases, with 17 bases spanning the gap. Germline V CDR1 and CDR2: MNHNS, SASEGT. This chain's CDR3 is CASSEVGGSAGETQYF. The CDR3 bases are TGTGCCAGCAGTGAAGTCGGTGGTTCAGCAGGGGAGACCCAGTACTTC.

The chain links TRBV5-6 to TRBJ1-1, with 7 nucleotides matching TRBD1. The ends lost 1 base at V and 1 base at J; junction bases unmatched: 4. From germline, CDR1 is SGHDT and CDR2 YYEEEE. The length of the CDR3 is 15 residues. CDR3 sequence: CASSLQGQKNTEAFF. The CDR3 region has the DNA TGTGCCAGCAGCTTGCAGGGACAGAAGAACACTGAAGCTTTCTTT.

The V call is TRBV9, the J call TRBJ2-7; D call uncertain. The CDR3 has 13 residues. Per germline, CDR1 SGDLS and CDR2 YYNGEE. Trimming took off 4 bases at V and 5 bases at J, with 13 bases between the two ends. Written as DNA, the CDR3 is TGTGCCAGCAGCTCCCGAGTCGAGGACGAGCAGTACTTC. This encodes CASSSRVEDEQYF.